This T cell receptor (beta chain) was identified in a study of T cells in pancreatic ductal adenocarcinoma. Surgery without prior neoadjuvant therapy was the treatment of the selected pancreatic ductal adenocarcinoma patients. Clones were sequenced by immunoSEQ multiplex PCR, and TCRdb holds only the in-frame ones, with some missing. The sample has tens of thousands of clones, roughly nine tenths seen once; the top ten hold roughly 2%. The CDR3 is 14 amino acids. The junction had 8 bases not matched to a gene; V was cut back by 7 bases and J by 5 bases. The germline V gene has CDR1 LNHDA and CDR2 SQIVND (reference sequence).

The clonotype was recovered from a human donor with pancreatic ductal adenocarcinoma. The sample consisted of PBMCs. This chain uses TRBV19 with TRBJ1-5; 7 nucleotides line up with TRBD1. CDR3 nucleotide sequence: TGTGCCAGTAAGAGGGGGCCTGGCTATCAGCCCCAGCATTTT. It specifies CASKRGPGYQPQHF.